The entry below gives a single TCR beta chain sequence along with its context. In the authors' workflow: From reference gene primer amplification, estimates of nucleated cell counts were derived. TCRdb's copy holds only in-frame clones and misses some; the assay was immunoSEQ multiplex PCR. V, J and clone size were drawn from that table, and D and trimming were deduced from the DNA. The data show 190,000 or so clones, approximately 94% seen once. Germline CDR1 reads MNHNS; CDR2 reads SASEGT. Trimming at V came to 2 bases and at J to 11 bases, leaving 14 bases not matched to a gene. The CDR3 has 17 residues. The source of the sample is a study of blood T cell repertoires in COVID-19. Study-level background: Some COVID-19 samples were acute and others convalescent; all came from the United States, Italy and Spain. Sources were T cells, B-cell-depleted T cells, or PBMCs; the material itself was cDNA or gDNA.

The source material was peripheral blood. V is TRBV6-1 and J is TRBJ1-4; the match to TRBD1 covers 10 bases. The sequence was collected from a man aged 30 to 45 with COVID-19, enrolled during active disease. CDR3 sequence (DNA): TGTGCCAGCAGTGAAATATCCCCGGTGACAGGGGGCTTTAAACTGTTTTTT. The encoded protein is CASSEISPVTGGFKLFF.